This T cell receptor (beta chain) comes out of a study of T cell responses to AZD1222 COVID-19 vaccine. Whole-study findings and limits: Clonal diversity was possibly underestimated, and white British individuals and females predominated among donors.

TCRdb's table, derived via immunoSEQ multiplex PCR, lists solely in-frame clones and lacks some. This sample has some 140,000 clones; about 90% occur once, and the top ten carry 1.9%. The CDR3 extends over 9 amino acids. Concerning this clone itself: Its antigen is not known. A junction boundary mismatches the germline segment, possibly from a read error.

The clonotype comes from an adult in good health. This chain uses TRBV12-3 or TRBV12-4 with TRBJ1-4; unclear D gene. The specimen was peripheral blood, collected on day 0 of AZD1222 vaccination. CDR3: CASILFMVF. DNA for the CDR3: TGTGCCAGCATCCTTTTCATGGTTTTT.